This entry concerns a single T cell receptor (beta chain). Its antigen is still unknown. This sample is part of a study of brain T cells in children with intractable seizures. Study observations and caveats: Viral specificity was inferred only from CDR3 similarity; HCMV serostatus was unknown. Clones missing pre-surgery may reflect undersampling of that blood sample.

From germline, CDR1 is LNHNV and CDR2 YYDKDF (reference sequence). Trimming took off 0 bases at V and 0 bases at J, with 27 bases between the two ends. This CDR3 contains 23 residues. Sequencing was limited to surgery cases with top T cell transcript signatures in brain tissue. At least one anti-epileptic drug was given before surgery. Here immunoSEQ multiplex PCR was the method, and the copy in TCRdb shows in-frame clones only, minus some. The profile shows 75,000 to 80,000 clones, about 93% of them singletons. The sequenced sample was peripheral blood, obtained at surgery. This sequence joins TRBV15 and TRBJ2-6, with D perhaps being TRBD1 or TRBD2 (9 bases each). The clonotype originates from a boy younger than two with tuberous sclerosis and intractable seizures. CDR3 in amino acids: CATSRDFTVLAGQGSSGANVLTF. CDR3 in DNA: TGTGCCACCAGCAGAGATTTTACGGTCCTAGCGGGACAGGGATCCTCTGGGGCCAACGTCCTGACTTTC.